This entry features one T cell receptor (beta chain) sequence. This sample stems from a study of T cells in tumors after PD-1 blockade. For the study at large: Patients received pembrolizumab 200 mg every 3 weeks or cemiplimab 350 mg every 2 weeks. During anti-PD-1 treatment, some patients continued daily vismodegib 150 mg.

The V and J ends lost 7 bases and 3 bases, in that order; junction bases with no gene match: 9. Germline-derived CDR1 and CDR2 are SQVTM and ANQGSEA. The CDR3 totals 14 residues. Assay used: immunoSEQ multiplex PCR; TCRdb lists only in-frame clones, some missing. The sample lists tens of thousands of clones, around 78% occurring once. The input for sequencing was PBMCs, taken before anti-PD-1 treatment. The sequence was collected from a human donor with basal cell carcinoma. The rearrangement uses TRBV29-1 and TRBJ2-1; 7 positions match TRBD1. CDR3 sequence (DNA): TGCAGCGAACGACCGGGACAGTTCTACAATGAGCAGTTCTTC. This codes for CSERPGQFYNEQFF.